This TCR beta chain was sequenced during a study of blood T cell repertoires in COVID-19. About the research overall: Whether acute or convalescent, the COVID-19 samples came from the United States, Italy and Spain.

The CDR3 contains 13 residues. Deletions cut 3 bases from V and 0 bases from J, with 4 bases between. Germline-derived CDR1 and CDR2 are LNHNV and YYDKDF (reference sequence). Profiled with immunoSEQ multiplex PCR; TCRdb holds only in-frame clones, not every one. The data show approximately 440,000 clones, 90% seen once. Clinical histories supplied by participants themselves formed the basis of cohort assignment. The receptor was isolated from a man between 18 and 29 years old who had recovered from COVID-19. The genes are TRBV15 and TRBJ2-3; no firm D call. The sequenced sample was PBMCs or T cells enriched from blood (not recorded which). The CDR3 sequence: CATSRSSTDTQYF. CDR3 DNA: TGTGCCACCAGCAGGTCAAGCACAGATACGCAGTATTTT.